This T cell receptor beta chain was documented in a study of T-cell reconstitution after alpha-beta-depleted transplantation in children. The V gene's germline CDR1 is SNHLY and CDR2 FYNNEI. V was shortened by 7 bases and J by 0 bases, with 19 bases between the two germline ends. The CDR3 length is 16 residues. This clonotype was seen more than once but under ten times. Molecular barcoding with unique molecular identifiers was used for the TCRbeta library. TCRdb re-called the PCR reads through MiXCR, storing one row per CDR3 protein. The sample lists about 400,000 distinct CDR3 sequences, roughly 15% occurring once.

This chain uses TRBV2 with TRBJ2-7; D may be TRBD2 (5 bases). The origin of this receptor is a human donor who donated a stem cell graft to a child with Fanconi anemia. Sequencing used PBMCs, obtained from the stem cell graft. CDR3 DNA sequence: TGTGCCAGCACCCCTCAGTTAGGACTCGACTCCTACGAGCAGTACTTC. It encodes CASTPQLGLDSYEQYF.